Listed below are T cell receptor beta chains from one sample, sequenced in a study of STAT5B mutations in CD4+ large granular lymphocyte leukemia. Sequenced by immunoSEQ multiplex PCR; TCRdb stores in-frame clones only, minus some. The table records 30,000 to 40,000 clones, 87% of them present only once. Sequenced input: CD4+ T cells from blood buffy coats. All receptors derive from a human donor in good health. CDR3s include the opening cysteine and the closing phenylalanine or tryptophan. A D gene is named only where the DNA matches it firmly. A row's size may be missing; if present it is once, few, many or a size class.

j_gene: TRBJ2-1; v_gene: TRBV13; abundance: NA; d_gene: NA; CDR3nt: TGTGCCAGCAGCTTAGTTTTGGGGCAGGGGATCAATGAGCAGTTCTTC; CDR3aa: CASSLVLGQGINEQFF
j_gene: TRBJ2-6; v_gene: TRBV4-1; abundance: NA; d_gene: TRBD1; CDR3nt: TGCGCCAGCAGCCAGGTAGGGGGCCGCTCTGGGGCCAACGTCCTGACTTTC; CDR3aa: CASSQVGGRSGANVLTF
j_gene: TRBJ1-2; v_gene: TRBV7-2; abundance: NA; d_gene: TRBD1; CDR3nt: TGTGCCAGCAGCTTAGATGGGACAGGCATCTATGGCTACACCTTC; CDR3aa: CASSLDGTGIYGYTF
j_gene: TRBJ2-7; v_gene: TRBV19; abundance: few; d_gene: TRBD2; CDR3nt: TGTGCCAGTAGTATTGGGACTAGCGGGACCTACGAGCAGTACTTC; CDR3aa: CASSIGTSGTYEQYF
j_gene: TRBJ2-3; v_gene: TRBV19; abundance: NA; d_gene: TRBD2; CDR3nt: TGTGCCAGTAGTATTGTAGCGGGAGCCGGTACAGATACGCAGTATTTT; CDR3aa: CASSIVAGAGTDTQYF
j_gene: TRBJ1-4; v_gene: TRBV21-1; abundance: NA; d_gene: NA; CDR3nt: TGTGCCAGCAGCACGGCACTGGCAACTAATGAAAAACTGTTTTTT; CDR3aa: CASSTALATNEKLFF
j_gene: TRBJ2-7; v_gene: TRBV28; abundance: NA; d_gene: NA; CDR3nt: TGTGCCAGCAGTTTAAGTGGGCCTACCTACGAGCAGTACTTC; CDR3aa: CASSLSGPTYEQYF
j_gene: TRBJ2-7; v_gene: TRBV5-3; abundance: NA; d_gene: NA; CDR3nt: TGTGCCTTTACCGGGCCGCAGCAGCAGTACTTC; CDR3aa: CAFTGPQQQYF
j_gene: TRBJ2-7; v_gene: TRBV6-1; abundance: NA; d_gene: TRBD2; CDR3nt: TGTGCCAGCACCAAGCGGGGTGTAGACGAGCAGTACTTC; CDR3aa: CASTKRGVDEQYF
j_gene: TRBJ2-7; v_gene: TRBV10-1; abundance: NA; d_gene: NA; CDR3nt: TGCGCCAGCACTATACAGGGAAGATTTTGCGAGCAGTACTTC; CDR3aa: CASTIQGRFCEQYF
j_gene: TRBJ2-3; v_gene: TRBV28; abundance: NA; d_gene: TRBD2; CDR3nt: TGTGCCATTAGGACCCGGCGGGGGACAGATACGCAGTATTTT; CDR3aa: CAIRTRRGTDTQYF
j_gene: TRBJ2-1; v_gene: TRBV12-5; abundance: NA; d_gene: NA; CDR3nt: TGTGCTAGTGGTTTGGTAGGAGGGAATGAGCAGTTCTTC; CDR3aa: CASGLVGGNEQFF
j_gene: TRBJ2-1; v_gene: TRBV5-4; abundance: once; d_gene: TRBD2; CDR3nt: TGTGCCAGCAGCCCCGGGACTAGCGGGAGAGGGAGACATGAGCAGTTCTTC; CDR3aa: CASSPGTSGRGRHEQFF
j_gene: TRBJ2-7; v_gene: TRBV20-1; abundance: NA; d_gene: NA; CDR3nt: TGCAGTGCCAACGGACCCTACGAGCAGTACTTC; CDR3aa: CSANGPYEQYF
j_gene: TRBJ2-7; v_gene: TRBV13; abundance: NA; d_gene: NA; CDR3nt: TGTGCCAGCAGCCAGGGCCGTGCCGAGGGCTACGAGCAGTACTTC; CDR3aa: CASSQGRAEGYEQYF
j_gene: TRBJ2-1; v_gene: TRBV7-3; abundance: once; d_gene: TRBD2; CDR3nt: TGTGCCAGCAGCAAGACTAGCGGGACCTACAATGAGCAGTTCTTC; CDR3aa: CASSKTSGTYNEQFF
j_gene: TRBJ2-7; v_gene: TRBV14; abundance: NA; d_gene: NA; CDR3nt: TGTGCCAGCAGCCTCGGCCTCTACGAGCAGTACTTC; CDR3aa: CASSLGLYEQYF
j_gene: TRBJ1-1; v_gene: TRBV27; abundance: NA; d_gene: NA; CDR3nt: TGTGCCAGCAGTTTCTCCAAGAACACTGAAGCTTTCTTT; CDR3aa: CASSFSKNTEAFF
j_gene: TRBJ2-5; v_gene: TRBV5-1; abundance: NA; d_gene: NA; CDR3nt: TGCGCCAGCAGCTTGGCCACAGGGTTGGAGACCCAGTACTTC; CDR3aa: CASSLATGLETQYF
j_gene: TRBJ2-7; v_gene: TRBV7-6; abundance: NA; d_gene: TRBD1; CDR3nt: TGTGCCAGCAGCCCGATCCGGGACAGCCGCTACGAGCAGTACTTC; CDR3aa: CASSPIRDSRYEQYF
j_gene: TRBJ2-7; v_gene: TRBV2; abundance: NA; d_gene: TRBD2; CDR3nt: TGTGCCAGCAGTGGAAAGGGTAGCGGGATCGGCGAGCAGTACTTC; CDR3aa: CASSGKGSGIGEQYF
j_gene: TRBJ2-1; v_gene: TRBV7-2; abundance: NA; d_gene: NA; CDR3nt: TGTGCCAGCAGCTTATTGCCTTCAACCCAAGTCAATGAGCAGTTCTTC; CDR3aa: CASSLLPSTQVNEQFF
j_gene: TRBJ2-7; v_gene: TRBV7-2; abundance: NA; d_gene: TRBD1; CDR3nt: TGTGCCAGCAGCCTAGGGGACAGAACCTACGAGCAGTACTTC; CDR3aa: CASSLGDRTYEQYF
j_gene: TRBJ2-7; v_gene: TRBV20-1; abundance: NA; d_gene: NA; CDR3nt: TGCAGTGTAGGGGGAAAGTACTTC; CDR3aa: CSVGGKYF
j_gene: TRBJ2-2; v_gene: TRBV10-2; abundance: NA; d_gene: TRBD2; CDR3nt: TGCGCCAGCCTACTAGCGGGAGACGGCGGGGAGCTGTTTTTT; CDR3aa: CASLLAGDGGELFF
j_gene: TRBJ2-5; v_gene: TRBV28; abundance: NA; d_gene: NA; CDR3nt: TGTGCCAGCAGTTTAGGTAGGAGACTCCAAGAGACCCAGTACTTC; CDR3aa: CASSLGRRLQETQYF
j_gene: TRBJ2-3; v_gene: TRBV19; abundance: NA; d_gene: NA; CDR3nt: TGTGCCAGTAGTCCCCCCCGACAGACTAGCACAGATACGCAGTATTTT; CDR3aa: CASSPPRQTSTDTQYF
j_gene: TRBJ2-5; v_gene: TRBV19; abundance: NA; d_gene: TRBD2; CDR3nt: TGTGCCAGTAGTATAGGACTAGCGGGAGGAGAGACCCAGTACTTC; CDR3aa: CASSIGLAGGETQYF
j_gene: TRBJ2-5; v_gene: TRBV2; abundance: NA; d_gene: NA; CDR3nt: TGTGCCAGCAGGCAGGAGGGGGAGACCCAGTACTTC; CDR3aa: CASRQEGETQYF
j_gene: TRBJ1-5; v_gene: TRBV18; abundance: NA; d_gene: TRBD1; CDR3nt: TGTGCCAGCTCACCCGACAGGGGGCTGGGGAGCAATCAGCCCCAGCATTTT; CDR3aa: CASSPDRGLGSNQPQHF
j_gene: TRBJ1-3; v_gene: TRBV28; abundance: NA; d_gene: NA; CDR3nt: TGTGCCAGCAGTTTAACCCCAGAGGGGACTGGAAACACCATATATTTT; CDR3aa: CASSLTPEGTGNTIYF
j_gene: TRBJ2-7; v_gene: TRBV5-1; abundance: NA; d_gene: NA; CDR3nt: TGCGCCAGCAGCTTACAGGGTTACGAGCAGTACTTC; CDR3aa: CASSLQGYEQYF
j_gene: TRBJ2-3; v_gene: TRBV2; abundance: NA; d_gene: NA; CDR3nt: TGTGCCAGCACACGCGGGACGGGCCTCACAGATACGCAGTATTTT; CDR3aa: CASTRGTGLTDTQYF
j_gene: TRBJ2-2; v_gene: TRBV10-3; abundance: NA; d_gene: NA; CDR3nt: TGTGCCATCAGCGCTGGACCGAACACCGGGGAGCTGTTTTTT; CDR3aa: CAISAGPNTGELFF
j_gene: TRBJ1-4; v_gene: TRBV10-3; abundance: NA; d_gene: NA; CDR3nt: TGTGCCATCAGTGGAGGGAACGGAGAAAAACTGTTTTTT; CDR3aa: CAISGGNGEKLFF
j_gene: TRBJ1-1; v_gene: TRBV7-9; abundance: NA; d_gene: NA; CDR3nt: TGTGCCAGCAGCTTAGAGGGGAGGGGGGCCACTGAAGCTTTCTTT; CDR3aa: CASSLEGRGATEAFF
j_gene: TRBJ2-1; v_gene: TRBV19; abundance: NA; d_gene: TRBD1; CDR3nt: TGTGCCAGTAGTCTCCGGGACAGGGGTGGGCCCTACAATGAGCAGTTCTTC; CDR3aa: CASSLRDRGGPYNEQFF
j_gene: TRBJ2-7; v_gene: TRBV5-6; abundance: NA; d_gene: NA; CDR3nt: TGTGCCAGCAGCTTCCAGGGGACCTACGAGCAGTACTTC; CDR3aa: CASSFQGTYEQYF
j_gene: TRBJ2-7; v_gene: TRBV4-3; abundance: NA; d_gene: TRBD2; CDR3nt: TGCGCCAGCAGCCCATCACCGGGGACTAGCGGGAGCTCCTACGAGCAGTACTTC; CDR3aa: CASSPSPGTSGSSYEQYF
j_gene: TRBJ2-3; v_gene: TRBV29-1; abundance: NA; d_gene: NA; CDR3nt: TGCAGTTACACAGGGATAGGCACAGATACGCAGTATTTT; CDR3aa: CSYTGIGTDTQYF
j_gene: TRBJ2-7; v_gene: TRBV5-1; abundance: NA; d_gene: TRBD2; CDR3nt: TGCGCCAGCAGCTTGGATGGCGGGGGTAGCTCCTACGAGCAGTACTTC; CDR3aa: CASSLDGGGSSYEQYF
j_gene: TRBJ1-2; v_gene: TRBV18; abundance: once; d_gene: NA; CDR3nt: TGTGCCAGCTCACCGGTGATGGGCACGAACCCTAGTTCCGGCTACACCTTC; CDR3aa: CASSPVMGTNPSSGYTF
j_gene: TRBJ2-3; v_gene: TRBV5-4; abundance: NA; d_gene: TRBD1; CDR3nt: TGTGCCAGCAGCTCTCGGGGAGGGGACAGGGTCACAGATACGCAGTATTTT; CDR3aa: CASSSRGGDRVTDTQYF
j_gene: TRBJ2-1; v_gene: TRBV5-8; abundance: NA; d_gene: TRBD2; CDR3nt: TGTGCCAGCAGCTTGGCCCTAGGACTAGCGCGATACAATGAGCAGTTCTTC; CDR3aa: CASSLALGLARYNEQFF
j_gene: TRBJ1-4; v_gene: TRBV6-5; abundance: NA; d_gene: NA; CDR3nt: TGTGCCAGCACCACAAAGGGGGAAAAACTGTTTTTT; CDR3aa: CASTTKGEKLFF
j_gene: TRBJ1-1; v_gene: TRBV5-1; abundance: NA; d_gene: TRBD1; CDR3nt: TGCGCCAGCAGCGTCACGGGACAGGCGAACACTGAAGCTTTCTTT; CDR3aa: CASSVTGQANTEAFF
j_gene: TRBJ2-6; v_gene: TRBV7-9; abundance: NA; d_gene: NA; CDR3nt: TGTGCCAGCAGCCCTCAGGGGAGCTCTGGGGCCAACGTCCTGACTTTC; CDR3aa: CASSPQGSSGANVLTF
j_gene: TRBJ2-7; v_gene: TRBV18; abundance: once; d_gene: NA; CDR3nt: TGTGCCAGCTCACCTGGGACTGCCTCCTACGAGCAGTACTTC; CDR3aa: CASSPGTASYEQYF
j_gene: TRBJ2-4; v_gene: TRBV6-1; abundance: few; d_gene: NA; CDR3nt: TGTGCCAGCAGTGACCCAGGGCGTAACATTCAGTACTTC; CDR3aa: CASSDPGRNIQYF
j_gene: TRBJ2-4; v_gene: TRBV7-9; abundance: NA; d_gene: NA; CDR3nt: TGTGCCAGCAGCTTAAACCTTAGGGACAAAAACATTCAGTACTTC; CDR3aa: CASSLNLRDKNIQYF
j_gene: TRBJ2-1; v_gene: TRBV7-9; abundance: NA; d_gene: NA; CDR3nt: TGTGCCAGCAGCCCAGACGGCTATACCCTAAGGAATGAGCAGTTCTTC; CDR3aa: CASSPDGYTLRNEQFF
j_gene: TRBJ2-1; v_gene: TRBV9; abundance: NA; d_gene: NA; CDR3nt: TGTGCCAGCAGCACTCGGACCTCCTACAATGAGCAGTTCTTC; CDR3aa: CASSTRTSYNEQFF
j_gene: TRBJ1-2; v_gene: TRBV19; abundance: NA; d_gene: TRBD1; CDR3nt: TGTGCCAGTAGTAGCGGACAGGTCGGCACCTTC; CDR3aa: CASSSGQVGTF
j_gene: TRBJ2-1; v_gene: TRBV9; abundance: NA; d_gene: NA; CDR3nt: TGTGCCAGCAGCGTAGAGGGGTTCGGCTCCTACAATGAGCAGTTCTTC; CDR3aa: CASSVEGFGSYNEQFF